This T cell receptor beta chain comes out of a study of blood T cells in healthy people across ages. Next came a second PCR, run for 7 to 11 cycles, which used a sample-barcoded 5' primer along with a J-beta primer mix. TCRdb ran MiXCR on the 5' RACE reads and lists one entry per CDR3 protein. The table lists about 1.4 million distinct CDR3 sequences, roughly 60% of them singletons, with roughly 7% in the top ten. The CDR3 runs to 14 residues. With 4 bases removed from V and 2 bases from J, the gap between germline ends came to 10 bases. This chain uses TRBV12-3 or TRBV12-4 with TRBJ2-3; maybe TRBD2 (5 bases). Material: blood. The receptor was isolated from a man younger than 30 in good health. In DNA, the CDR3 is TGTGCCAGCAGTTATGGACTGCCCACAGATACGCAGTATTTT. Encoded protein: CASSYGLPTDTQYF.